The 30 T cell receptor beta chains below come from one sample, sequenced in a study of shared T cell receptors in the human thymus. TCRdb's copy holds only in-frame clones and misses some; the assay was immunoSEQ multiplex PCR. The repertoire consists of hundreds of thousands of clones, with more than 70% occurring once and the leading ten covering 0.009% to 0.0095%. The sample also formed part of further work on human thymus T cells.

The sequenced sample consisted of thymocytes. Every receptor here comes from a boy under three years old with a congenital heart defect.

This chain connects TRBV6-1 to TRBJ1-1; D is undetermined. The CDR3 totals 13 residues. The germline CDR1 and CDR2 sequences are MNHNS and SASEGT. Trimming removed 1 base from V and 1 base from J, with 4 bases in between. The CDR3 DNA reads as TGTGCCAGCAGTGAAGACAGGAACACTGAAGCTTTCTTT. Encoded protein: CASSEDRNTEAFF.

The chain is built from TRBV4-3 and TRBJ2-5; D possibly corresponds to TRBD2 (5 bases). The CDR3 is 16 amino acids. The V gene lost 0 bases and the J gene lost 3 bases, with 14 bases spanning the gap. Looked up from germline, CDR1 is LGHNA and CDR2 is YSLEER. This CDR3 is CASSQDYGKRKETQYF. The CDR3 DNA follows: TGCGCCAGCAGCCAAGATTACGGGAAGCGGAAAGAGACCCAGTACTTC.

V gene TRBV11-2 combines with J gene TRBJ2-7; TRBD2 matches at 8 bases. V shed 5 bases and J 2 bases; nucleotides not matched to a gene: 14. The length of the CDR3 is 17 residues. In germline, CDR1 is SGHAT, CDR2 FQNNGV. CDR3 DNA: TGTGCCAGCAGCGAGCCCTGGACTAGCCTCCCGGCCTACGAGCAGTACTTC. Translation: CASSEPWTSLPAYEQYF.

The V and J genes are TRBV28 and TRBJ2-5, with a possible D match to TRBD2 (5 bases). V was pared by 5 bases and J by 5 bases, with 12 bases between. This CDR3 region has 13 residues. Germline V gene sequence: CDR1 MDHEN, CDR2 SYDVKM. CDR3 DNA sequence: TGTGCCAGCAGTGCGAGGGCTAGGGAGACCCAGTACTTC. Protein sequence: CASSARARETQYF.

The V gene is TRBV30, the J gene TRBJ1-1; no reliable D call. The germline V gene encodes CDR1 GTSNPN and CDR2 SVGIG (reference sequence). With 2 bases removed from V and 3 bases from J, the gap between germline ends came to 13 bases. The CDR3 extends over 14 amino acids. For the CDR3, the DNA is TGTGCCTGGAGTCCCGCACCGGGAGACACTGAAGCTTTCTTT. Translated, it gives CAWSPAPGDTEAFF. The entire variable domain, with the rest obtained from reference TRBV30 and TRBJ1-1, is as follows: SQTIHQWPATLVQPVGSPLSLECTVEGTSNPNLYWYRQAAGRGLQLLFYSVGIGQISSEVPQNLSASRPQDRQFILSSKKLLLSDSGFYLCAWSPAPGDTEAFFGQGTRLTVV.

This clone was recorded once. This chain uses TRBV29-1 with TRBJ2-5; TRBD1 agrees at 7 bases. The CDR3 spans 12 residues. Looked up from germline, CDR1 is SQVTM and CDR2 is ANQGSEA. V was pared by 6 bases and J by 1 base, with 2 bases of the junction left unmatched. CDR3: CSVGTAQETQYF. The CDR3 DNA reads TGCAGCGTGGGGACAGCCCAAGAGACCCAGTACTTC.

This chain links TRBV11-2 with TRBJ2-2; tentatively, D is TRBD2 (5 bases). Trimming shortened V by 8 bases and J by 6 bases, and 13 bases separated the two germline ends. This CDR3 has 13 amino acids. Looked up from germline, CDR1 is SGHAT and CDR2 is FQNNGV. This CDR3 is CASHPRVPGELFF. CDR3 sequence (DNA): TGTGCCAGCCACCCGAGGGTTCCCGGGGAGCTGTTTTTT.

This chain joins TRBV6-1 and TRBJ1-2, with a weak D call TRBD1 (5 bases). The CDR3 totals 12 residues. The V gene lost 9 bases and the J gene lost 1 base, with 9 bases spanning the gap. Germline-derived CDR1 and CDR2 are MNHNS and SASEGT. The DNA of the CDR3 is TGTGCCAGTAGACAGAATAACTATGGCTACACCTTC. This sequence encodes CASRQNNYGYTF.

This CDR3 is CASSHKTSARLASSYNEQFF. Here the CDR3 DNA reads TGCGCCAGCAGCCATAAGACTAGCGCCCGTCTTGCTAGCTCCTACAATGAGCAGTTCTTC. The rearrangement joins TRBV4-1 to TRBJ2-1, with 8 positions matching TRBD2. CDR1 MGHRA and CDR2 YSYEKL come from the germline V gene. V gave up 3 bases and J gave up 0 bases; unmatched junction bases: 16. The CDR3 sequence is 20 residues long.

The chain uses TRBV7-8 and TRBJ2-2; no clear D. V lost 1 base to trimming and J lost 2 bases, with 11 bases between them. Germline V gene lookup returns CDR1 SGHVS and CDR2 FQNEAQ. This CDR3 is 16 amino acids long. The CDR3 loop is CASSLGAPTNTGELFF. The CDR3 region has the DNA TGTGCCAGCAGCTTAGGGGCTCCTACTAACACCGGGGAGCTGTTTTTT.

The chain combines TRBV28 with TRBJ1-1; tentative D call: TRBD1 (5 bases). V lost 7 bases, J lost 4 bases, and 19 bases lay in between. CDR1 and CDR2 (germline): MDHEN, SYDVKM. The CDR3 covers 15 residues. The CDR3 DNA follows: TGTGCCAGCATGTCAGGGATGGGCATGAGCACTGAAGCTTTCTTT. This gives the protein CASMSGMGMSTEAFF.

The chain employs TRBV5-8 and TRBJ1-5; unclear D gene. CDR1 and CDR2 from the germline V gene are SGHTS and YDEGEE. The CDR3 runs 15 residues. V was clipped by 2 bases and J by 0 bases, with 9 bases between them. Here the CDR3 reads CASSFHSHSNQPQHF. For the CDR3, the DNA is TGTGCCAGCAGCTTTCACAGCCATAGCAATCAGCCCCAGCATTTT.

The chain joins TRBV7-2 to TRBJ1-5; weak D call: TRBD1 (6 bases). Germline V CDR1 and CDR2: SGHTA, FQGNSA. V lost 2 bases and J 0 bases, leaving 17 bases between the germline ends. The CDR3 is 18 residues long. The CDR3 region has the DNA TGTGCCAGCAGCTTATGGACAGTGCCCCTATATAGCAATCAGCCCCAGCATTTT. Protein product: CASSLWTVPLYSNQPQHF.

This clone was observed a handful of times. The rearrangement joins TRBV14 to TRBJ2-7, with D tentatively TRBD1 (7 bases). V was clipped by 1 base and J by 6 bases, with 10 bases between them. The CDR3 contains 13 residues. Germline CDR1 is SGHDN and CDR2 is FVKESK. The CDR3 DNA reads TGTGCCAGCAGCCAAGGACAGGGAGGCGAGCAGTACTTC. It specifies CASSQGQGGEQYF.

The chain joins TRBV4-3 to TRBJ1-1; tentative D call: TRBD1 (6 bases). The CDR3 is made up of 15 amino acids. Trimming removed 0 bases from V and 2 bases from J, with 10 bases in between. From germline, CDR1 is LGHNA and CDR2 YSLEER. The DNA of the CDR3 is TGCGCCAGCAGCCAAGACAGGGGTAAAAACACTGAAGCTTTCTTT. Translation gives CASSQDRGKNTEAFF.

The V call is TRBV10-3, the J call TRBJ2-7; D uncertain. Per germline, CDR1 ENHRY and CDR2 SYGVKD. The ends were cut back, 0 bases at V and 3 bases at J, with 9 bases in the middle. The CDR3 spans 14 residues. CDR3 DNA sequence: TGTGCCATCAGTGAGTCGTTCTGGAGCTACGAGCAGTACTTC. Translated, it gives CAISESFWSYEQYF.

The rearrangement links TRBV5-1 to TRBJ2-5; possible D gene TRBD2, 6 bases. The CDR3 length is 15 residues. The V and J ends lost 4 bases and 3 bases respectively, with 16 bases between them. Germline V gene data show CDR1 as SGHRS and CDR2 as YFSETQ. The DNA of the CDR3 is TGCGCCAGCAGCCTCGGGACTTGGGTTGAAGAGACCCAGTACTTC. Encoded protein: CASSLGTWVEETQYF.

The V gene is TRBV27, the J gene TRBJ2-3, with D unresolved. Germline V gives CDR1 MNHEY, CDR2 SMNVEV (reference sequence). Deletions cut 5 bases from V and 6 bases from J, with 9 bases between. This CDR3 is built from 12 residues. Here the CDR3 DNA reads TGTGCCAGCAGTACTACCCCCGATACGCAGTATTTT. It yields the protein CASSTTPDTQYF.

This clone has more than one count but fewer than ten. CDR3: CASSHHRRQATNEKLFF. The CDR3 bases are TGCGCCAGCAGCCACCACCGCAGACAGGCAACTAATGAAAAACTGTTTTTT. This chain joins TRBV4-3 and TRBJ1-4; D is possibly TRBD1 (6 bases). Trimming took 3 bases from V and 0 from J, leaving 14 bases between them. The CDR3 consists of 17 residues. Germline CDR1 reads LGHNA; CDR2 reads YSLEER.

The chain employs TRBV4-3 and TRBJ2-5, with 7 bases matching TRBD1. Germline loops: CDR1 LGHNA, CDR2 YSLEER. V trimming: 3 bases; J trimming: 2 bases; junction bases outside the gene matches: 6. The CDR3 is 15 residues long. CDR3 in amino acids: CASSQNRGCQETQYF. The CDR3 DNA is TGCGCCAGCAGCCAGAACAGGGGTTGTCAAGAGACCCAGTACTTC.

V usage is TRBV12-5 and J usage is TRBJ1-1; TRBD1 is a possible D gene (5 bases). With 2 bases removed from V and 1 base from J, the gap between germline ends came to 14 bases. Germline CDR1 and CDR2: LGHNT and FRNRAP. The CDR3 runs 16 residues. The CDR3 nucleotides are TGTGCTAGTGGTTTGCCCGCTAACACAGGGAACACTGAAGCTTTCTTT. Residues: CASGLPANTGNTEAFF.

The rearrangement uses TRBV5-4 and TRBJ1-1, with 7 positions matching TRBD1. Germline CDR1 reads SGHNT; CDR2 reads YYREEE (reference sequence). The CDR3 has 17 residues. The V segment lost 2 bases and the J segment 0 bases; nucleotides outside the gene matches: 10. Here the CDR3 DNA reads TGTGCCAGCAGCTTTAACAGGGGTGTCGATATGAACACTGAAGCTTTCTTT. Its translation is CASSFNRGVDMNTEAFF. Supplemented by reference TRBV5-4 and TRBJ1-1, the full variable domain reads ETGVTQSPTHLIKTRGQQVTLRCSSQSGHNTVSWYQQALGQGPQFIFQYYREEENGRGNFPPRFSGLQFPNYSSELNVNALELDDSALYLCASSFNRGVDMNTEAFFGQGTRLTVV.

This chain joins TRBV4-1 and TRBJ1-2; tentative D call: TRBD1 (5 bases). The length of the CDR3 is 14 residues. Germline V gives CDR1 MGHRA, CDR2 YSYEKL. The V gene lost 0 bases and the J gene lost 7 bases, with 12 bases spanning the gap. As DNA, the CDR3 is TGCGCCAGCAGCCAAGATCAATGCGGGGGTGGCTACACCTTC. Protein product: CASSQDQCGGGYTF.

This clone was picked up one time. The DNA for the CDR3 is TGTGCCAGCTCTGGGGCAGGGGGTGGAGGCGGGCTTCCCTACAATGAGCAGTTCTTC. This sequence encodes CASSGAGGGGGLPYNEQFF. This chain connects TRBV5-6 to TRBJ2-1; the match to TRBD1 covers 7 bases. The CDR3 contains 19 residues. V was clipped by 7 bases and J by 2 bases; unmatched bases: 21. CDR1 and CDR2 (germline): SGHDT, YYEEEE.

The gene calls are TRBV5-1 and TRBJ2-5, with TRBD2 identical over 11 bases. This CDR3 is 15 amino acids long. Germline V gives CDR1 SGHRS, CDR2 YFSETQ. V was pared by 4 bases and J by 4 bases, with 6 bases of the junction left unmatched. For the CDR3, the DNA is TGCGCCAGCAGCCTTAGCGGGGGGGCCGGAGAGACCCAGTACTTC. This gives the protein CASSLSGGAGETQYF.

Only a few counts were recorded for this clone. The chain couples TRBV5-1 to TRBJ2-1; 11 bases are a match to TRBD1. J was trimmed by 7 bases and V by 3 bases; bases with no gene match: 6. Germline assignment: CDR1 SGHRS and CDR2 YFSETQ. CDR3 length: 15 residues. The CDR3 is CASSCWTGGENEQFF. The DNA of the CDR3 is TGCGCCAGCAGCTGTTGGACAGGGGGCGAAAATGAGCAGTTCTTC.

The chain is built from TRBV7-2 and TRBJ2-3; maybe TRBD2 (6 bases). In germline, CDR1 is SGHTA, CDR2 FQGNSA. Trimming took 0 bases from V and 1 from J, leaving 17 bases between them. The CDR3 extends over 18 amino acids. CDR3 coding DNA: TGTGCCAGCAGCTTAGCAGGCACGACTAGTAAGGGCACAGATACGCAGTATTTT. Translating gives CASSLAGTTSKGTDTQYF.

The rearrangement uses TRBV6-5 and TRBJ1-1; 7 bases map to TRBD1. The trim removed 2 bases at V and 1 base at J, leaving 4 bases unmatched. CDR3 length: 15 amino acids. Germline values: CDR1 MNHEY, CDR2 SVGAGI. The CDR3 DNA sequence: TGTGCCAGCAGTTACGAAGGGACAGCGAACACTGAAGCTTTCTTT. Amino acids: CASSYEGTANTEAFF.

The gene calls are TRBV6-6 and TRBJ2-4, with 9 bases fitting TRBD1. The germline V gene encodes CDR1 MNHNY and CDR2 SVGAGI (reference sequence). V gave up 5 bases and J gave up 8 bases; unmatched junction bases: 10. This CDR3 is 15 amino acids long. The DNA of the CDR3 is TGTGCCAGCAGTCCAAGGAGAGACAGGGGGGACATTCAGTACTTC. It is translated as CASSPRRDRGDIQYF.

The rearrangement joins TRBV13 to TRBJ1-6; D not resolved. In germline, CDR1 is PRHDT, CDR2 FYEKMQ (reference sequence). This CDR3 region has 16 residues. The V end was cut by 3 bases, the J end by 5 bases, with 14 bases between. CDR3 loop: CASSFTAGNHNSPLHF. As DNA, the CDR3 is TGTGCCAGCAGCTTTACCGCCGGGAATCATAATTCACCCCTCCACTTT.